This T cell receptor (beta chain) was identified in a study of blood T cell repertoires in COVID-19 (dated by TCRdb to 2020 to 2022). Regarding the complete study: Collaborator samples came from the United States, Italy and Spain and covered acute and convalescent phases of COVID-19. Where available, HLA class I and class II types were obtained from metadata supplied by the sample provider rather than from assay-based typing. Subjects who had been exposed to COVID-19, were actively infected with it, or had recovered from it provided the deeply sampled blood TCRbeta repertoires that made up the dataset. The repertoires were released in a freely available public database intended as a resource for research on the immune response to SARS-CoV-2. The prospective study material was composed of cDNA or gDNA derived from T cells, B-cell-depleted T cells, or PBMCs. Samples were obtained from the ongoing ImmuneRACE study (first 160 participants) and from 1,200 or so subjects provided by 6 global collaborators. The sample metadata nearly always contained a de-identified subject ID, COVID-19 status, age in years and sex. Findings and caveats that apply to the study as a whole: The quantity of clinical and demographic metadata differed by source and by participant and was supplied without curation.

The collaborating institutions used their own protocols to collect whole blood in K2EDTA tubes. Collaborator samples were shipped for TCRbeta analysis as frozen whole blood, isolated PBMCs, or DNA extracted from either sample type. TCRbeta CDR3 regions were amplified from genomic DNA by means of the immunoSEQ Assay, a bias-controlled multiplex PCR. The study's own analysis went as follows. The number of nucleated cells in each sample was estimated from the amplification of reference gene primers within the assay. Sequence reads were collapsed and filtered to measure the absolute abundance of every unique TCRbeta CDR3 rearrangement. For each sample, productive Simpson clonality was calculated by taking the square root of Simpson's diversity index across productive rearrangements. Drawn from immuneACCESS, this table holds only the in-frame rearrangements with V and J called that TCRdb kept. Clones are partly lost; checked studies trace under half to an unresolved V gene and leave the rest unexplained. V, J and clone size reflect that table, while D and trimming were determined from the DNA. The table for this sample lists roughly 27,000 clones; 60% to 80% of them were counted only once. Roughly half of the sample comes from the top ten.

Concerning this clone itself: This clone's antigen is unknown. Within one base of it there is no much larger clone, and no base qualities were kept.

CDR3 length: 16 amino acids, cysteine to phenylalanine. This entry keeps only the CDR3 DNA: 48 bases, framed from base 1. Here V drops 3 bases and J drops 1 base, and the junction holds 4 bases not matched to any gene. Via the germline V gene, CDR1 is LGHNA and CDR2 YSLEER. The rearranged chain carries TRBV4-3 and TRBJ2-5; the central 11 bases match TRBD1. Material for sequencing was peripheral blood. The receptor's source is a woman aged 70 to 79 with acute or convalescent COVID-19. The DNA is TGCGCCAGCAGCCAGGGGGACAGGGGGACCCAAGAGACCCAGTACTTC. Translated, this is CASSQGDRGTQETQYF.